This note documents a single T cell receptor beta chain sequence. Its target is unknown. This specimen belongs to a study of immune heterogeneity within non-small cell lung tumors. Study overall: Squamous cell carcinomas accounted for a few of the tumors, non-squamous carcinomas for around 9, and 1 was not otherwise specified. Broader study findings: Recurring identical dominant CDR3 beta clonotypes were observed across tumor sites within a patient, together with site-unique high-frequency clones. Local clonality of T cells correlated moderately yet significantly with local tumor mutational burden (R approximately 0.35). Individual patients showed largely nonoverlapping sets of high-frequency T-cell receptor beta clonotypes.

The germline V gene encodes CDR1 SGHRS and CDR2 YFSETQ. The CDR3 covers 16 residues. The V gene end was trimmed by 5 bases and the J gene end by 6 bases; junction bases not matched to a gene: 11. Genomic DNA from bulk tumor acted as the template, and 600 ng was loaded per sample. Surgeons took several biopsies per primary tumor, spaced far apart, during surgery. Before undergoing curative surgery, patients had newly diagnosed non-small cell lung cancer that was untreated. It was with 32 V and 13 J primers that multiplex PCR amplified TCR beta CDR3. TCRdb passed the multiplex PCR reads through MiXCR, listing each CDR3 protein once. The repertoire holds approximately 6,100 distinct CDR3 sequences, about 17% seen once, with less than 4.5% in the top ten.

The clonotype originates from a middle-aged man with non-small cell lung cancer. Material: lung tumor tissue. The rearrangement links TRBV5-1 to TRBJ2-2; 9 positions agree with TRBD1. CDR3 in DNA: TGCGCCAGCAGTCGGTCCGGGACAGGGTACGCCGGGGAGCTGTTTTTT. Translated: CASSRSGTGYAGELFF. The full variable domain, rest sourced from reference TRBV5-1 and TRBJ2-2, is KAGVTQTPRYLIKTRGQQVTLSCSPISGHRSVSWYQQTPGQGLQFLFEYFSETQRNKGNFPGRFSGRQFSNSRSEMNVSTLELGDSALYLCASSRSGTGYAGELFFGEGSRLTVL.